The next 27 T cell receptor beta chains were all read from a single sample in a study of memory B cells and T cells in multiple sclerosis. CFSE-dim autoproliferating and CFSE-high non-proliferating T cells from unstimulated culture were sequenced separately. 5x10^7 CFSE-labeled PBMCs were cultured 7 days unstimulated, then replicate wells were pooled. Clones were read by immunoSEQ multiplex PCR, and TCRdb kept only the in-frame ones, dropping some. The sample lists about 32,000 clones, roughly 83% seen once, with less than 3.5% in the top ten. Their antigen targets remain unknown. Sequencing input: PBMCs from blood kept in culture. Source of these receptors: a human donor with multiple sclerosis.

The rearrangement uses TRBV6-5 and TRBJ2-1, with 7 bases matching TRBD1. The CDR3 length is 16 residues. V shed 2 bases and J 0 bases; nucleotides not matched to a gene: 4. Germline V CDR1 and CDR2: MNHEY, SVGAGI. CDR3 loop: CASSYLTGSSYNEQFF. CDR3 bases: TGTGCCAGCAGTTACCTGACAGGGAGCTCCTACAATGAGCAGTTCTTC.

The chain combines TRBV15 with TRBJ2-4; D is unclear. The V end was cut by 0 bases, the J end by 8 bases, with 14 bases between. There are 15 residues in the CDR3. The germline V gene encodes CDR1 LNHNV and CDR2 YYDKDF (reference sequence). CDR3 nucleotide sequence: TGTGCCACCAGCAGAGAACGTCAGAGAGTGGACATTCAGTACTTC. It specifies CATSRERQRVDIQYF.

The rearrangement joins TRBV28 to TRBJ2-5, with D possibly TRBD1 on 6 matching bases. Germline lookup yields CDR1 MDHEN and CDR2 SYDVKM. V lost 10 bases and J 2 bases, leaving 14 bases between the germline ends. This CDR3 comprises 13 residues. CDR3 nucleotide sequence: TGTGCCACGGGCCGGGACAATCAAGAGACCCAGTACTTC. This sequence encodes CATGRDNQETQYF. Combining the CDR3 with reference TRBV28 and TRBJ2-5 gives the whole variable domain DVKVTQSSRYLVKRTGEKVFLECVQDMDHENMFWYRQDPGLGLRLIYFSYDVKMKEKGDIPEGYSVSREKKERFSLILESASTNQTSMYLCATGRDNQETQYFGPGTRLLVL.

The gene calls are TRBV18 and TRBJ2-1, with D possibly TRBD2 on 5 matching bases. The germline CDR1 and CDR2 sequences are KGHSH and LQKENI. This CDR3 comprises 18 residues. The V end was cut by 2 bases, the J end by 3 bases, with 20 bases between. The CDR3 is CASSPFPQAPGGYNEQFF. As DNA, the CDR3 is TGTGCCAGCTCACCATTCCCCCAGGCTCCCGGAGGCTACAATGAGCAGTTCTTC.

V gene TRBV27 combines with J gene TRBJ2-3, with D unclear. CDR1 is MNHEY, CDR2 SMNVEV, per germline (reference sequence). The CDR3 totals 12 residues. Trimming shortened V by 6 bases and J by 4 bases, and 8 bases separated the two germline ends. As DNA, the CDR3 is TGTGCCAGCAGCCTACCCCCAGATACGCAGTATTTT. Protein sequence: CASSLPPDTQYF.

This chain links TRBV2 with TRBJ2-7, with a weak D call TRBD2 (6 bases). V was cut by 8 bases and J by 2 bases, with 10 bases left in between. Per germline, CDR1 SNHLY and CDR2 FYNNEI. The CDR3 length is 12 residues. Written as DNA, the CDR3 is TGTGCCAGCGCTGGGGGGACCTACGAGCAGTACTTC. Its translation is CASAGGTYEQYF.

Concerning this clone: The sample has other DNA sequences that encode this CDR3 too. The chain is built from TRBV6-5 and TRBJ2-1; 9 positions agree with TRBD2. The CDR3 covers 15 residues. Germline CDR1 is MNHEY and CDR2 is SVGAGI. V was pared by 5 bases and J by 3 bases, with 5 bases of the junction left unmatched. The CDR3 loop reads CASSLLAGNYNEQFF. The CDR3 DNA reads as TGTGCCAGCAGTCTACTAGCGGGTAACTACAATGAGCAGTTCTTC.

V gene TRBV5-4 combines with J gene TRBJ2-7; 14 bases agree with TRBD2. Germline CDR1 reads SGHNT; CDR2 reads YYREEE (reference sequence). V lost 3 bases, J lost 2 bases, and 13 bases stayed unmatched. CDR3 length: 19 residues. DNA of the CDR3: TGTGCCAGCAGCTCTCCGGGACTAGCGGGAGTGCGTCGCCCCTACGAGCAGTACTTC. Translating gives CASSSPGLAGVRRPYEQYF.

The V call is TRBV23-1, the J call TRBJ2-7; D ambiguous. TRBV23-1 is annotated as an ORF whose role is uncertain. The CDR3 totals 15 residues. V was shortened by 0 bases and J by 2 bases, with 11 bases between the two germline ends. CDR3 loop: CASSQSWGPTYEQYF. The DNA of the CDR3 is TGCGCCAGCAGTCAATCTTGGGGTCCCACCTACGAGCAGTACTTC.

The V call is TRBV7-2, the J call TRBJ2-3; D remains ambiguous. The V end was cut by 6 bases, the J end by 4 bases, with 11 bases between. The CDR3 spans 13 residues. CDR1 and CDR2 from the germline V gene are SGHTA and FQGNSA. CDR3 sequence reads: CASSFRAADTQYF. CDR3 DNA sequence: TGTGCCAGCAGTTTTCGAGCAGCAGATACGCAGTATTTT.

The rearrangement links TRBV11-2 to TRBJ2-7; 7 nucleotides match TRBD1. J gave up 6 bases and V 4 bases, and 9 bases lay outside the gene matches. Germline V gene lookup returns CDR1 SGHAT and CDR2 FQNNGV. CDR3 size: 14 residues. The CDR3 is CASSSFGTAGEQYF. The CDR3 coding sequence is TGTGCCAGCAGCTCCTTCGGGACAGCAGGCGAGCAGTACTTC.

This clone was picked up one time. The chain has TRBV6-1 and TRBJ1-5; perhaps TRBD1 as D (6 bases). Germline CDR1 and CDR2: MNHNS and SASEGT. The CDR3 has 15 amino acids. The V and J ends lost 3 bases and 2 bases respectively, with 11 bases between them. Here the CDR3 reads CASSEVSGGNQPQHF. The CDR3 nucleotides read TGTGCCAGCAGTGAGGTGTCAGGGGGCAATCAGCCCCAGCATTTT.

The chain recombines TRBV29-1 with TRBJ1-5; 9 bases map to TRBD1. CDR1 SQVTM and CDR2 ANQGSEA come from the germline V gene. Germline trimming cut 6 bases from V and 5 bases from J; bases unmatched to any gene: 2. The CDR3 covers 12 residues. The CDR3 coding sequence is TGCAGCGTGGGGGACAGGGATCAGCCCCAGCATTTT. Its protein product is CSVGDRDQPQHF.

The V gene is TRBV4-2, the J gene TRBJ2-1, with D possibly matching TRBD2 (5 bases). CDR3 size: 16 residues. From germline, CDR1 is LGHNA and CDR2 YNFKEQ. V was shortened by 0 bases and J by 6 bases, with 15 bases between the two germline ends. CDR3 sequence reads: CASSQEAARGSNEQFF. Written as DNA, the CDR3 is TGTGCCAGCAGCCAAGAAGCGGCTAGAGGGAGCAATGAGCAGTTCTTC.

The gene calls are TRBV7-3 and TRBJ2-2, with 10 bases aligning to TRBD2. J was trimmed by 5 bases and V by 5 bases; bases with no gene match: 5. CDR3 size: 15 residues. Germline loops: CDR1 SGHTA, CDR2 FQGTGA. In DNA, the CDR3 is TGTGCCAGCAGCCCTAGCGGGAGTTGGACCGGGGAGCTGTTTTTT. This codes for CASSPSGSWTGELFF.

This chain links TRBV5-1 with TRBJ2-1; TRBD1 might be the D (5 bases). V gave up 0 bases and J gave up 2 bases, with 6 bases separating them. The CDR3 sequence is 14 residues long. The germline V gene has CDR1 SGHRS and CDR2 YFSETQ. Here the CDR3 DNA reads TGCGCCAGCAGCTTGGGGGGCCCCTACAATGAGCAGTTCTTC. It encodes CASSLGGPYNEQFF.

The chain carries TRBV6-5 and TRBJ2-7; 7 positions agree with TRBD2. The V and J ends lost 6 bases and 4 bases, in that order; junction bases with no gene match: 6. Germline V gene data show CDR1 as MNHEY and CDR2 as SVGAGI. CDR3 length: 13 amino acids. CDR3 coding DNA: TGTGCCAGCAGCGCCGGGACTATATACGAGCAGTACTTC. It encodes CASSAGTIYEQYF.

This sequence joins TRBV21-1 and TRBJ2-1; the table's D call TRBD1 went unverified against the DNA. TRBV21-1 is a pseudogene locus. CDR3 length equals 15 residues. The CDR3 DNA reads as TGTGCCAGCAAGGGACAGGGGGCTTCCTACAATGAGCAGTTCTTC. It encodes CASKGQGASYNEQFF.

The chain uses TRBV7-9 and TRBJ2-3; D possibly corresponds to TRBD2 (6 bases). This CDR3 is built from 16 residues. V gave up 5 bases and J gave up 3 bases, with 18 bases separating them. CDR1 SEHNR and CDR2 FQNEAQ come from the germline V gene (reference sequence). CDR3 sequence reads: CASSAGPPEWTDTQYF. The CDR3 DNA is TGTGCCAGCAGCGCGGGACCTCCTGAATGGACAGATACGCAGTATTTT.

The chain employs TRBV7-7 and TRBJ2-5; the match to TRBD2 covers 12 bases. This CDR3 is 17 amino acids long. The germline gives CDR1 SSHAT, CDR2 FNYEAQ (reference sequence). Trimming removed 5 bases from V and 5 bases from J; junction bases left unmatched: 12. The CDR3 spells CASSQVASGGAGETQYF. CDR3 DNA sequence: TGTGCCAGCAGCCAAGTCGCTAGCGGGGGGGCCGGGGAGACCCAGTACTTC.

This clone has only one observation. The V call is TRBV6-1, the J call TRBJ2-3, with D perhaps matching TRBD1 or TRBD2 (5 bases each). V was clipped by 8 bases and J by 0 bases, with 15 bases between them. The CDR3 is made up of 15 amino acids. Looked up from germline, CDR1 is MNHNS and CDR2 is SASEGT. CDR3 sequence: CASSLGESSTDTQYF. CDR3 DNA sequence: TGTGCCAGCTCCCTGGGGGAAAGTAGCACAGATACGCAGTATTTT.

The chain uses TRBV6-5 and TRBJ2-7; perhaps TRBD1 as D (6 bases). The V end was cut by 2 bases, the J end by 9 bases, with 17 bases between. The CDR3 contains 14 residues. From germline, CDR1 is MNHEY and CDR2 SVGAGI. The CDR3 reads CASSYKGDLGGQYF. The DNA for the CDR3 is TGTGCCAGCAGTTACAAGGGGGACCTCGGCGGGCAGTACTTC.

The rearrangement links TRBV6-1 to TRBJ1-5, with D uncertain. This CDR3 has 15 residues. Germline V gene sequence: CDR1 MNHNS, CDR2 SASEGT. Trimming cost V 3 bases and J 2 bases, with 11 bases left between them. The CDR3 is CASSDISLGNQPQHF. CDR3 nucleotides: TGTGCCAGCAGTGATATTTCGCTCGGCAATCAGCCCCAGCATTTT.

This chain connects TRBV11-2 to TRBJ2-2; the D is unclear. From germline, CDR1 is SGHAT and CDR2 FQNNGV. The V gene lost 4 bases and the J gene lost 7 bases, with 10 bases spanning the gap. The CDR3 runs to 13 residues. CDR3 DNA: TGTGCCAGCAGCTCGTCCAGTGGCGGGGAGCTGTTTTTT. Protein: CASSSSSGGELFF.

The chain has TRBV6-6 and TRBJ1-2, with D possibly being TRBD1 (5 bases). Trimming took off 2 bases at V and 4 bases at J, with 14 bases between the two ends. CDR1 is MNHNY, CDR2 SVGAGI, per germline (reference sequence). The CDR3 is 15 amino acids. The CDR3 loop reads CASSYPAGLGYGYTF. CDR3 sequence (DNA): TGTGCCAGCAGTTACCCCGCAGGGCTTGGCTATGGCTACACCTTC.

The chain employs TRBV2 and TRBJ1-6, with D maybe TRBD1 (5 bases). The CDR3 is made up of 14 amino acids. Germline V gene lookup returns CDR1 SNHLY and CDR2 FYNNEI. Trimming took off 9 bases at V and 2 bases at J, with 11 bases between the two ends. The CDR3 reads CASRLGAYNSPLHF. DNA for the CDR3: TGTGCCAGTAGATTGGGGGCCTATAATTCACCCCTCCACTTT.

The chain uses TRBV9 and TRBJ1-5; 10 nucleotides match TRBD1. This CDR3 region has 15 residues. V gave up 4 bases and J gave up 5 bases; unmatched junction bases: 6. Germline CDR1 SGDLS, CDR2 YYNGEE. The CDR3 loop is CASSTGTGDDQPQHF. CDR3 nucleotide sequence: TGTGCCAGCAGCACCGGGACAGGGGATGATCAGCCCCAGCATTTT.